Following are 21 T cell receptor beta chains from one sample sequenced in a study of blood T cell repertoires in COVID-19. The protocol was immunoSEQ multiplex PCR, while the TCRdb copy is restricted to in-frame clones and leaves out a portion. Of 130,000 or so clones in the sample, around 91% are singletons; the top ten hold around a quarter. Sequencing input: peripheral blood. These receptors were obtained from an older man with active or convalescent COVID-19.

This chain joins TRBV20-1 and TRBJ2-3; D may be TRBD2 (5 bases). The CDR3 loop spans 11 amino acids. V was trimmed by 5 bases and J by 6 bases, leaving 9 bases between them. CDR1 and CDR2 (germline): DFQATT, SNEGSKA (reference sequence). CDR3 protein: CSAGPGDTQYF. CDR3 DNA: TGCAGTGCTGGCCCGGGGGATACGCAGTATTTT.

The genes are TRBV27 and TRBJ1-2; D gene uncertain. Germline V lookup: CDR1 MNHEY, CDR2 SMNVEV (reference sequence). V lost 2 bases, J lost 2 bases, and 15 bases lay in between. This CDR3 region has 16 residues. CDR3 in amino acids: CASSLVAYGPNYGYTF. Here the CDR3 DNA reads TGTGCCAGCAGTTTAGTGGCATATGGCCCCAACTATGGCTACACCTTC.

The V call is TRBV19, the J call TRBJ1-5; a weak D match, TRBD1 (5 bases). The V gene's germline CDR1 is LNHDA and CDR2 SQIVND (reference sequence). The CDR3 is 14 amino acids. V lost 6 bases and J lost 3, with 12 bases in between. In DNA, the CDR3 is TGTGCCAGTAGGCGGCAGGGAATCAATCAGCCCCAGCATTTT. It yields the protein CASRRQGINQPQHF.

V usage is TRBV11-3 and J usage is TRBJ1-3; D is possibly TRBD1 (5 bases). The CDR3 length is 15 residues. Germline V lookup: CDR1 SGHNT, CDR2 YENEEA. V lost 7 bases, J lost 2 bases, and 15 bases lay in between. The DNA of the CDR3 is TGTGCCAGCATCCTACCGGGCAGGGCTGGAAACACCATATATTTT. It specifies CASILPGRAGNTIYF.

V and J are TRBV21-1 and TRBJ1-5; the table's D call, TRBD1, was not checked against the DNA. TRBV21-1 is termed a pseudogene. This CDR3 comprises 16 residues. CDR3 region: CASSKRLGKPYQPQHF. The CDR3 DNA reads as TGTGCCAGCAGCAAAAGATTGGGCAAGCCCTATCAGCCCCAGCATTTT.

V and J are TRBV10-3 and TRBJ2-5; no definite D call. There are 12 residues in the CDR3. V lost 10 bases to trimming and J lost 3 bases, with 12 bases between them. Germline CDR1 reads ENHRY; CDR2 reads SYGVKD. The CDR3 protein is CATSPAEETQYF. The CDR3 bases are TGTGCCACCTCTCCGGCGGAAGAGACCCAGTACTTC.

The chain combines TRBV2 with TRBJ1-5, with D maybe TRBD1 (6 bases). Germline CDR1 SNHLY, CDR2 FYNNEI. This CDR3 region has 22 residues. V lost 2 bases to trimming and J lost 0 bases, with 29 bases between them. DNA for the CDR3: TGTGCCAGCAGTGAACTCCTCTCAAGGACAGCCTCGGCCGACTATAGCAATCAGCCCCAGCATTTT. This translates into CASSELLSRTASADYSNQPQHF.

As DNA, the CDR3 is TGTGCCAGTAGTAAGGGGGAGCGGAGCAATCAGCCCCAGCATTTT. Translated, it gives CASSKGERSNQPQHF. This chain joins TRBV19 and TRBJ1-5, with D possibly matching TRBD1 (6 bases). V was clipped by 4 bases and J by 1 base, with 11 bases between them. The CDR3 loop spans 15 amino acids. From germline, CDR1 is LNHDA and CDR2 SQIVND (reference sequence).

Of note for this clone: Distinct nucleotide sequences in the sample also encode this CDR3. The V call is TRBV6-6, the J call TRBJ2-7, with D maybe TRBD2 (6 bases). The V end was cut by 8 bases, the J end by 0 bases, with 20 bases between. The CDR3 loop spans 16 amino acids. CDR1 MNHNY and CDR2 SVGAGI come from the germline V gene (reference sequence). CDR3 sequence reads: CASQQEGALSSYEQYF. The CDR3 DNA follows: TGTGCCAGCCAACAGGAGGGAGCGTTGAGCTCCTACGAGCAGTACTTC.

The rearrangement uses TRBV5-4 and TRBJ1-2, with a weak D call TRBD1 (5 bases). Looked up from germline, CDR1 is SGHNT and CDR2 is YYREEE (reference sequence). CDR3 length: 16 amino acids. V was trimmed by 0 bases and J by 6 bases, leaving 18 bases between them. CDR3 region: CASSLGLGAGMDGYTF. In nucleotides, the CDR3 is TGTGCCAGCAGCTTGGGCCTTGGAGCAGGGATGGATGGCTACACCTTC.

This rearrangement joins TRBV28 to TRBJ1-1; the match to TRBD1 covers 10 bases. CDR3 length equals 15 residues. The trim removed 2 bases at V and 4 bases at J, leaving 4 bases unmatched. CDR1 and CDR2 (germline): MDHEN, SYDVKM. CDR3 protein: CASSLTRTGGTEAFF. The DNA of the CDR3 is TGTGCCAGCAGTTTAACCCGGACAGGGGGCACTGAAGCTTTCTTT.

This chain links TRBV6-5 with TRBJ2-5, with D perhaps TRBD2 (6 bases). V lost 4 bases and J lost 2, with 17 bases in between. This CDR3 is built from 16 residues. Germline lookup yields CDR1 MNHEY and CDR2 SVGAGI. As DNA, the CDR3 is TGTGCCAGCAGTTGGATCGCCCCGGGGGTTCAAGAGACCCAGTACTTC. Amino acids: CASSWIAPGVQETQYF.

V is TRBV5-4 and J is TRBJ1-6; 8 bases align to TRBD1. The CDR3 runs 16 residues. The germline V gene has CDR1 SGHNT and CDR2 YYREEE (reference sequence). V shed 0 bases, J shed 7 bases, and the junction held 6 bases outside the gene matches. In nucleotides, the CDR3 is TGTGCCAGCAGCTTGGCCGGACAGGGAGACAATTCACCCCTCCACTTT. The encoded protein is CASSLAGQGDNSPLHF. Full variable domain (missing parts from reference TRBV5-4 and TRBJ1-6): ETGVTQSPTHLIKTRGQQVTLRCSSQSGHNTVSWYQQALGQGPQFIFQYYREEENGRGNFPPRFSGLQFPNYSSELNVNALELDDSALYLCASSLAGQGDNSPLHFGNGTRLTVT.

The chain is built from TRBV2 and TRBJ2-7; 9 bases agree with TRBD1. Trimming cost V 2 bases and J 7 bases; bases outside gene matches: 9. CDR3 length: 15 residues. CDR1 and CDR2 from the germline V gene are SNHLY and FYNNEI. CDR3 nucleotides: TGTGCCAGCAGTGAATTGGGACAGGGTAGATATGAGCAGTACTTC. This gives the protein CASSELGQGRYEQYF.

This clone was observed a few times. J is TRBJ1-1 and V is TRBV11-2, with D possibly matching TRBD1 (6 bases). Trimming removed 2 bases at V and 1 base at J, with 8 bases between. The CDR3 is made up of 14 amino acids. The germline gives CDR1 SGHAT, CDR2 FQNNGV. The DNA for the CDR3 is TGTGCCAGCAGCTTATGGGGACAGAACACTGAAGCTTTCTTT. Its translation: CASSLWGQNTEAFF.

The V gene is TRBV6-5, the J gene TRBJ2-1; 7 nucleotides agree with TRBD2. The CDR3 sequence is 16 residues long. J lost 5 bases, V lost 4 bases, and 11 bases had no gene match. Germline V lookup: CDR1 MNHEY, CDR2 SVGAGI. CDR3 residues: CASSLQMASGHNEQFF. CDR3 nucleotides: TGTGCCAGCAGTTTACAAATGGCTAGCGGACACAATGAGCAGTTCTTC.

In its sample, this clone was seen once. The chain combines TRBV28 with TRBJ1-5, with 11 nucleotides matching TRBD1. Germline V gene sequence: CDR1 MDHEN, CDR2 SYDVKM. Trimming removed 3 bases from V and 6 bases from J; junction bases left unmatched: 7. The CDR3 length is 16 residues. The CDR3 loop is CASSFPGQGAGQPQHF. The CDR3 DNA sequence: TGTGCCAGCAGTTTCCCAGGACAGGGGGCAGGTCAGCCCCAGCATTTT.

The chain carries TRBV27 and TRBJ1-6; D is uncertain. The CDR3 is made up of 14 amino acids. Germline loops: CDR1 MNHEY, CDR2 SMNVEV (reference sequence). V was cut by 6 bases and J by 0 bases, with 6 bases left in between. The CDR3 region has the DNA TGTGCCAGCAGCTATAGCTCCTATAATTCACCCCTCCACTTT. It yields the protein CASSYSSYNSPLHF.

The chain links TRBV10-3 to TRBJ2-7, with a tentative D call TRBD1 (5 bases). CDR1 is ENHRY and CDR2 is SYGVKD in the germline V gene. Trimming pared 0 bases from V and 4 bases from J, leaving 10 bases between. The CDR3 extends over 14 amino acids. CDR3 DNA sequence: TGTGCCATCAGTGAGTCCCCACAGGCGTACGAGCAGTACTTC. Translating gives CAISESPQAYEQYF.

The rearrangement uses TRBV28 and TRBJ1-2, with D perhaps TRBD1 (6 bases). The CDR3 consists of 14 residues. Trimming took off 6 bases at V and 2 bases at J, with 13 bases between the two ends. Germline loops: CDR1 MDHEN, CDR2 SYDVKM. The CDR3 region is CASSPGGRNYGYTF. CDR3 nucleotides: TGTGCCAGCAGCCCCGGGGGGCGAAACTATGGCTACACCTTC.

CDR3 amino acids: CSVVSGAGEKLFF. The CDR3 DNA follows: TGCAGCGTTGTAAGCGGGGCTGGAGAAAAACTGTTTTTT. The chain combines TRBV29-1 with TRBJ1-4; D might be TRBD1 (5 bases). CDR3 length: 13 residues. Per germline, CDR1 SQVTM and CDR2 ANQGSEA. V was cut by 4 bases and J by 8 bases, with 14 bases left in between.